This T cell receptor (beta chain) was identified during a study of CD8 T cells in ankylosing spondylitis. General study results and limits: Disease-linked clones proved CD8+ and comparatively uncommon in peripheral blood. Previous work reported some of these motif variants in the synovial fluid and blood of reactive arthritis.

A quantitative 5'-RACE method, one with molecular barcodes, was used to make TCR beta libraries. MiXCR, run by TCRdb on the 5' RACE reads, gives a single entry per CDR3 protein. Seen here are under 250,000 distinct CDR3 sequences, around 32% observed once, and the top ten hold around 4.5%. About this clonotype itself: The antigen is unknown.

The clonotype was recovered from a male donor with ankylosing spondylitis or in good health (not recorded which). Sequences were obtained from blood, either unsorted or a sorted T cell fraction (not recorded which).

CDR3 in amino acids: CASRGGSGYGYTF. The CDR3 DNA is TGTGCCAGCAGGGGGGGGTCCGGCTATGGCTACACCTTC. The chain carries TRBV6-6 and TRBJ1-2; possible D gene TRBD1, 5 bases. CDR3 length: 13 amino acids. Germline V lookup: CDR1 MNHNY, CDR2 SVGAGI (reference sequence). The V gene lost 6 bases and the J gene lost 4 bases, with 12 bases spanning the gap.